Presented here are 6 T cell receptor beta chains from one specimen sequenced in a study of T cell responses to AZD1222 COVID-19 vaccine. Only in-frame clones appear in the TCRdb table, and some are missing; sequencing was by immunoSEQ multiplex PCR. The data contain around 100,000 clones, 88% of them singletons. Material: peripheral blood, obtained on day 0 of AZD1222 vaccination. All receptors come from an adult in good health.

J is TRBJ1-1 and V is TRBV7-9, with a weak D call TRBD1 (6 bases). V was pared by 1 base and J by 10 bases, with 16 bases between. The CDR3 is 14 residues long. Per germline, CDR1 SEHNR and CDR2 FQNEAQ (reference sequence). Here the CDR3 reads CASSLVHPGAVAFF. The CDR3 nucleotides read TGTGCCAGCAGCTTAGTTCATCCGGGGGCCGTAGCTTTCTTT.

This clone turned up a few times. V usage is TRBV3-1 (or the pseudogene TRBV3-2) and J usage is TRBJ2-7; weak D call: TRBD2 (6 bases). CDR3 length equals 15 residues. The germline CDR1 and CDR2 sequences are LGHDT and YNNKEL (reference sequence). Trimming left V 4 bases short and J 0 bases short, with 13 bases between. Here the CDR3 reads CASSPGGGSSYEQYF. In DNA form, the CDR3 reads TGTGCCAGCAGCCCGGGCGGAGGGAGCTCCTACGAGCAGTACTTC.

This clone was seen more than once but under ten times. The V call is TRBV2, the J call TRBJ1-4, with 7 bases lining up with TRBD1. The J segment lost 10 bases and the V segment lost 7 bases, leaving 12 bases of the junction unmatched. The germline V gene has CDR1 SNHLY and CDR2 FYNNEI. This CDR3 has 14 amino acids. The CDR3 sequence is CASTTWTGPGKLFF. In DNA form, the CDR3 reads TGTGCCAGCACGACCTGGACAGGCCCAGGAAAACTGTTTTTT.

This sequence joins TRBV6-1 and TRBJ2-1, with TRBD2 identical over 13 bases. CDR3 length: 15 residues. CDR1 and CDR2 from the germline V gene are MNHNS and SASEGT. Unmatched junction bases numbered 0, after V lost 1 base and J lost 6 bases. CDR3 protein: CASSEGTSGSNEQFF. The CDR3 DNA follows: TGTGCCAGCAGTGAAGGGACTAGCGGGAGCAATGAGCAGTTCTTC.

This sequence joins TRBV18 and TRBJ1-2; D is perhaps TRBD1 (6 bases). The CDR3 has 16 amino acids. Germline CDR1 and CDR2: KGHSH and LQKENI. Deletions cut 3 bases from V and 4 bases from J, with 18 bases between. The CDR3 nucleotides are TGTGCCAGCTCACCCGAAGGGGGGGCGCCTAGCTATGGCTACACCTTC. Translating gives CASSPEGGAPSYGYTF.

The V gene is TRBV19, the J gene TRBJ2-1; 7 bases agree with TRBD2. Trimming removed 9 bases from V and 5 bases from J; junction bases left unmatched: 7. The CDR3 runs 13 residues. Germline V CDR1 and CDR2: LNHDA, SQIVND (reference sequence). CDR3 in DNA: TGTGCCAGCAGCGGGACTACCAACAATGAGCAGTTCTTC. It specifies CASSGTTNNEQFF.